This T cell receptor beta chain was identified in a study of blood T cells in healthy people across ages. Total RNA extracted from each sample amounted to at least 6 micrograms. This CDR3 comprises 15 residues. Germline CDR1 reads ENHRY; CDR2 reads SYGVKD. V shed 2 bases and J shed 2 bases, with 13 bases lying between them. Overall study findings and caveats: From one million sequenced T cells, diversity estimates were lower bounds.

To note about this clonotype: Its antigen is undetermined.

Primed by a sample-barcoded 5' primer and a J-beta primer mix, a second PCR proceeded for 7 to 11 cycles. A template-switch adaptor containing 12 random nucleotides labeled each cDNA molecule. TCRdb re-called the 5' RACE reads with MiXCR, one entry per CDR3 protein. The data hold roughly 680,000 distinct CDR3 sequences, with around 48% observed a single time. The sequence was collected from an older woman in good health. Sequencing input: blood. The gene calls are TRBV10-3 and TRBJ2-7, with a tentative D call TRBD1 (5 bases). This chain's CDR3 is CAISEVSGKTYEQYF. CDR3 nucleotide sequence: TGTGCCATCAGTGAGGTGTCAGGGAAAACCTACGAGCAGTACTTC.